This entry describes one T cell receptor (beta chain). The antigen is undetermined. Library preparation (for TCRbeta) was performed with unique molecular identifiers. TCRdb processed the PCR reads anew with MiXCR; each CDR3 protein has one entry. In the table there are fewer than 700,000 distinct CDR3 sequences, over 10% of which are singletons. Trimming took 1 base from V and 2 from J, leaving 8 bases between them. In germline, CDR1 is SGHRS, CDR2 YFSETQ. The CDR3 has 14 amino acids. These data are taken from a study of T-cell reconstitution after alpha-beta-depleted transplantation in children. Broader study findings: Reports say that about two months after transplant, the alpha-beta T cells came out of several hundred graft clones that had expanded.

Sequences were derived from PBMCs, mostly from graft donor cells, sampled 360 days after TCRalphabeta/CD19-depleted stem cell transplant. The V gene is TRBV5-1, the J gene TRBJ2-3, with D perhaps given as TRBD1 or TRBD2 (5 bases each). The clonotype originates from a male patient younger than 18 who had a stem cell transplant for acute myeloid leukemia, so the T cells may come from the graft donor. The CDR3 loop reads CASSLWGNTDTQYF. In DNA form, the CDR3 reads TGCGCCAGCAGCTTGTGGGGGAACACAGATACGCAGTATTTT.